The 28 T cell receptor beta chains below were found in one sample sequenced in a study of blood T cell repertoires in COVID-19. Measured with immunoSEQ multiplex PCR; TCRdb has only the in-frame clones, and not every one. Among 200,000 to 250,000 clones listed, 85% to 90% were seen once. What was sequenced was peripheral blood. The receptors stem from a young man with active or convalescent COVID-19.

The chain carries TRBV7-8 and TRBJ1-5; tentative D call: TRBD1 (6 bases). V lost 2 bases to trimming and J lost 7 bases, with 15 bases between them. The CDR3 sequence is 15 residues long. Per germline, CDR1 SGHVS and CDR2 FQNEAQ. The CDR3 DNA reads as TGTGCCAGCAGCTTACGGGCAGGGGACCGGCAGCCCCAGCATTTT. It is translated as CASSLRAGDRQPQHF. Supplemented by reference TRBV7-8 and TRBJ1-5, the full variable domain reads GAGVSQSPRYKVAKRGQDVALRCDPISGHVSLFWYQQALGQGPEFLTYFQNEAQLDKSGLPSDRFFAERPEGSVSTLKIQRTQQEDSAVYLCASSLRAGDRQPQHFGDGTRLSIL.

This sequence joins TRBV7-9 and TRBJ2-5; perhaps TRBD1 as D (6 bases). Germline lookup yields CDR1 SEHNR and CDR2 FQNEAQ (reference sequence). The CDR3 sequence is 16 residues long. Trimming pared 3 bases from V and 2 bases from J, leaving 16 bases between. This CDR3 is CASSFYTGTPQETQYF. DNA for the CDR3: TGTGCCAGCAGCTTTTACACCGGGACACCTCAAGAGACCCAGTACTTC.

This sequence joins TRBV6-2 or TRBV6-3 and TRBJ2-7, with TRBD1 matching 10 bases. The junction had 9 bases not matched to a gene; V was cut back by 4 bases and J by 3 bases. Germline CDR1 is MNHEY and CDR2 is SVGEGT. This CDR3 spans 16 amino acids. CDR3 sequence (DNA): TGTGCCAGCAGTTTCCCTCGGACAGGGGGTATCTACGAGCAGTACTTC. Its translation is CASSFPRTGGIYEQYF.

As regards this clone: A read error may produce the germline difference seen at one junction end. The gene calls are TRBV12-3 or TRBV12-4 and TRBJ1-6; D is ambiguous. The CDR3 extends over 13 amino acids. The CDR3 loop is CASSSSRYSTRTF. In DNA, the CDR3 is TGTGCCAGCAGTTCGAGTCGGTATTCCACCCGAACCTTT.

In nucleotides, the CDR3 is TGTGCCTGGAGTCCTTACAGGGGAGGTGGCTACACCTTC. Translation gives CAWSPYRGGGYTF. The rearrangement joins TRBV30 to TRBJ1-2; 7 bases agree with TRBD1. Germline V gives CDR1 GTSNPN, CDR2 SVGIG (reference sequence). V was pared by 2 bases and J by 7 bases, with 7 bases of the junction left unmatched. CDR3 size: 13 residues.

This chain joins TRBV27 and TRBJ1-1; D is undetermined. CDR1 MNHEY and CDR2 SMNVEV come from the germline V gene (reference sequence). V lost 1 base and J lost 0, with 9 bases in between. CDR3 size: 15 residues. Here the CDR3 reads CASSLWFPVNTEAFF. The CDR3 bases are TGTGCCAGCAGTTTATGGTTCCCAGTGAACACTGAAGCTTTCTTT.

V gene TRBV9 combines with J gene TRBJ1-1; D is unresolved. Trimming removed 3 bases from V and 6 bases from J, with 15 bases in between. This CDR3 comprises 14 residues. Germline V gene lookup returns CDR1 SGDLS and CDR2 YYNGEE. CDR3 region: CASSGGSGGAEAFF. The CDR3, as DNA: TGTGCCAGCAGCGGAGGCAGTGGAGGCGCTGAAGCTTTCTTT. Looking up the rest from reference TRBV9 and TRBJ1-1 gives the full variable domain: DSGVTQTPKHLITATGQRVTLRCSPRSGDLSVYWYQQSLDQGLQFLIQYYNGEERAKGNILERFSAQQFPDLHSELNLSSLELGDSALYFCASSGGSGGAEAFFGQGTRLTVV.

The chain recombines TRBV28 with TRBJ2-2, with 8 bases identical to TRBD2. The germline gives CDR1 MDHEN, CDR2 SYDVKM. V dropped 6 bases and J dropped 6; count of bases not matched to a gene: 15. The CDR3 length is 17 residues. The CDR3 region is CASRVAGRGLVAGELFF. In DNA form, the CDR3 reads TGTGCCAGCAGGGTAGCGGGAAGGGGGTTAGTGGCCGGGGAGCTGTTTTTT.

Comment on this clone: One junction end disagrees with the germline gene, perhaps due to a read error. The chain is built from TRBV6-1 and TRBJ1-2; TRBD1 might be the D (6 bases). CDR1 is MNHNS and CDR2 is SASEGT in the germline V gene. This CDR3 contains 15 residues. The CDR3 coding sequence is TGTGCCAGCAGTCAAGCTCAGGGGCCTAACTATGGCTACACCTTC. Translation: CASSQAQGPNYGYTF.

V is TRBV5-4 and J is TRBJ1-2; 9 bases align to TRBD1. The germline CDR1 and CDR2 sequences are SGHNT and YYREEE (reference sequence). The V segment lost 4 bases and the J segment 3 bases; nucleotides outside the gene matches: 1. The CDR3 loop spans 13 amino acids. CDR3 in DNA: TGTGCCAGCAGCCGACAGGGGGACTATGGCTACACCTTC. Amino acid sequence: CASSRQGDYGYTF.

CDR3 sequence: CASSYQGGAVTEAFF. The CDR3 DNA is TGTGCCAGCAGCTATCAGGGGGGCGCGGTCACTGAAGCTTTCTTT. The V and J genes are TRBV7-2 and TRBJ1-1, with 7 bases fitting TRBD1. Germline CDR1 reads SGHTA; CDR2 reads FQGNSA. There are 15 residues in the CDR3. V shed 4 bases, J shed 4 bases, and the junction held 9 bases outside the gene matches.

The J gene is TRBJ2-7, the V gene TRBV7-9; TRBD1 aligns across 9 bases. Germline CDR1 and CDR2: SEHNR and FQNEAQ (reference sequence). This CDR3 spans 15 amino acids. After removal of 1 base from V and 5 bases from J, the junction contained 6 bases not matched to a gene. Here the CDR3 reads CASSLVGTGRDEQYF. The CDR3 DNA is TGTGCCAGCAGCTTAGTGGGGACAGGGAGAGACGAGCAGTACTTC.

The rearrangement joins TRBV5-1 to TRBJ2-7; the match to TRBD1 covers 12 bases. Germline V gene lookup returns CDR1 SGHRS and CDR2 YFSETQ. The CDR3 is made up of 15 amino acids. V gave up 1 base and J gave up 5 bases; unmatched junction bases: 4. CDR3 in DNA: TGCGCCAGCAGCTTGTTTGGGGACAGGGGGCACGAGCAGTACTTC. This sequence encodes CASSLFGDRGHEQYF.

V and J are TRBV28 and TRBJ1-2, with a possible D match to TRBD1 (6 bases). The V end was cut by 0 bases, the J end by 4 bases, with 6 bases between. The CDR3 runs 13 residues. Germline-derived CDR1 and CDR2 are MDHEN and SYDVKM. In DNA form, the CDR3 reads TGTGCCAGCAGTTTATGGGGGGCCTATGGCTACACCTTC. It yields the protein CASSLWGAYGYTF.

The genes are TRBV11-2 and TRBJ2-5, with 10 positions matching TRBD2. Trimming at V came to 0 bases and at J to 5 bases, leaving 9 bases not matched to a gene. Germline V lookup: CDR1 SGHAT, CDR2 FQNNGV. The CDR3 runs to 17 residues. The CDR3, as DNA: TGTGCCAGCAGCTTAGAAGGAGCTAGCGGGAGATGGGAGACCCAGTACTTC. Translated: CASSLEGASGRWETQYF.

As concerns this clone: An end of the junction differs from the germline gene, which may be a read error. The chain has TRBV25-1 and TRBJ2-3; 7 nucleotides agree with TRBD1. The germline CDR1 and CDR2 sequences are MGHDK and SYGVNS. The CDR3 length is 12 residues. The DNA for the CDR3 is TGTGCCAACAGTGAGGGGGCATATACGCAGTATTTT. It translates to CANSEGAYTQYF. The whole variable domain, remainder taken from reference TRBV25-1 and TRBJ2-3, is EADIYQTPRYLVIGTGKKITLECSQTMGHDKMYWYQQDPGMELHLIHYSYGVNSTEKGDLSSESTVSRIRTEHFPLTLESARPSHTSQYLCANSEGAYTQYFGPGTRLTVL.

The chain uses TRBV12-3 or TRBV12-4 and TRBJ1-6; 7 bases map to TRBD1. The CDR3 sequence is 13 residues long. The V gene end was trimmed by 6 bases and the J gene end by 10 bases; junction bases not matched to a gene: 6. The CDR3 DNA reads TGTGCCAGCAGCTACAGGGGCGACTCACCCCTCCACTTT. Its protein product is CASSYRGDSPLHF.

The rearrangement joins TRBV4-3 to TRBJ1-3, with D possibly being TRBD1 (6 bases). Trimming pared 0 bases from V and 1 base from J, leaving 13 bases between. The CDR3 contains 17 residues. Germline CDR1 reads LGHNA; CDR2 reads YSLEER. The CDR3 here is CASSQDYRAGSGNTIYF. The CDR3 region has the DNA TGCGCCAGCAGCCAAGATTACAGGGCTGGATCTGGAAACACCATATATTTT.

This chain joins TRBV9 and TRBJ2-7, with D tentatively TRBD1 (6 bases). The V and J ends lost 4 bases and 0 bases respectively, with 11 bases between them. In germline, CDR1 is SGDLS, CDR2 YYNGEE. The CDR3 is made up of 14 amino acids. The CDR3 protein is CASSPQGISYEQYF. In nucleotides, the CDR3 is TGTGCCAGCAGCCCCCAGGGGATCTCCTACGAGCAGTACTTC.

The chain combines TRBV30 with TRBJ1-2; 8 nucleotides line up with TRBD1. Trimming at V came to 3 bases and at J to 6 bases, leaving 3 bases not matched to a gene. Germline V gene data show CDR1 as GTSNPN and CDR2 as SVGIG (reference sequence). The CDR3 is made up of 12 amino acids. DNA of the CDR3: TGTGCCTGGAGCGGACAGGGAGATGGCTACACCTTC. It yields the protein CAWSGQGDGYTF.

The chain combines TRBV3-1 (or the pseudogene TRBV3-2) with TRBJ2-3; TRBD1 agrees at 8 bases. Germline CDR1 is LGHDT and CDR2 is YNNKEL (reference sequence). J was trimmed by 4 bases and V by 2 bases; bases with no gene match: 2. CDR3 length: 14 residues. The DNA of the CDR3 is TGTGCCAGCAGCCAATGGACAGGGCCAGATACGCAGTATTTT. The encoded protein is CASSQWTGPDTQYF.

J is TRBJ2-1 and V is TRBV3-1 (or the pseudogene TRBV3-2), with no clear D. In germline, CDR1 is LGHDT, CDR2 YNNKEL (reference sequence). The CDR3 consists of 14 residues. The ends were cut back, 0 bases at V and 3 bases at J, with 6 bases in the middle. The CDR3 DNA sequence: TGTGCCAGCAGCCAAGAGGCTGGCTACAATGAGCAGTTCTTC. Its translation is CASSQEAGYNEQFF.

The CDR3 DNA sequence: TGCGCCAGCAGTACGGCCGGGGACTATGGCTACACCTTC. Its protein is CASSTAGDYGYTF. The chain combines TRBV10-2 with TRBJ1-2; D is unresolved. Germline V gives CDR1 WSHSY, CDR2 SAAADI. Trimming removed 5 bases at V and 3 bases at J, with 10 bases between. The CDR3 sequence is 13 residues long.

This clone was counted once. J is TRBJ2-1 and V is TRBV11-2; 7 bases align to TRBD1. With 3 bases clipped from V and 2 bases from J, the junction kept 7 bases outside the gene matches. There are 16 residues in the CDR3. Germline V gene sequence: CDR1 SGHAT, CDR2 FQNNGV. CDR3 residues: CASSLDRDSAYNEQFF. CDR3 coding DNA: TGTGCCAGCAGCTTGGATCGGGACAGTGCCTACAATGAGCAGTTCTTC.

As to this clone: The junction differs from germline at one of its ends, possibly a read error. The rearrangement joins TRBV7-8 to TRBJ2-1, with 8 bases fitting TRBD2. CDR1 and CDR2 (germline): SGHVS, FQNEAQ. There are 12 residues in the CDR3. This CDR3 reads CTSGSSYNEQFF. The CDR3 DNA reads TGCACAAGCGGGAGCTCCTACAATGAGCAGTTCTTC.

As DNA, the CDR3 is TGTGCCTGGTCTGGCGGGACAGGGCATAATTCACCCCTCCACTTT. Translating it yields CAWSGGTGHNSPLHF. The genes are TRBV30 and TRBJ1-6; 9 bases align to TRBD1. CDR1 and CDR2 (germline): GTSNPN, SVGIG (reference sequence). The CDR3 totals 15 residues. The junction had 7 bases not matched to a gene; V was cut back by 5 bases and J by 5 bases.

This clone was recorded once. V and J are TRBV4-3 and TRBJ1-6, with 7 bases matching TRBD1. The ends lost 3 bases at V and 10 bases at J; junction bases unmatched: 12. The CDR3 runs to 16 residues. Germline CDR1 LGHNA, CDR2 YSLEER. The CDR3: CASSQDAEGARSPLHF. The CDR3 DNA sequence: TGCGCCAGCAGCCAGGACGCAGAGGGGGCTCGGTCACCCCTCCACTTT.

The genes are TRBV7-6 and TRBJ2-1, with 9 bases that match TRBD2. The V segment lost 2 bases and the J segment 5 bases; nucleotides outside the gene matches: 7. Germline assignment: CDR1 SGHVS and CDR2 FNYEAQ. The CDR3 runs 16 residues. DNA of the CDR3: TGTGCCAGCAGCTTATTGACCGCTAGCGGGGACAATGAGCAGTTCTTC. The encoded protein is CASSLLTASGDNEQFF.